The sequence of this T cell receptor (beta chain) was determined in a study of cytomegalovirus exposure and HLA in healthy donors. Study-wide results and caveats: A later analysis found that most CMV-associated TCR beta chains appeared HLA-restricted. A later analysis revealed that TCR association rates differed between HLA loci, peaking at DRB1 and bottoming out at HLA-C.

PCR was performed using 60 Vbeta and 13 Jbeta primers. Profiled with immunoSEQ multiplex PCR; TCRdb holds only in-frame clones, not every one. The sample has some 150,000 clones; more than 60% are singletons. Germline CDR1 and CDR2: SGHAT and FQNNGV. The CDR3 has 11 residues. V was cut by 6 bases and J by 8 bases, with 10 bases left in between. Details on this clone: Antigen: not known.

Sequencing input: PBMCs. This receptor was identified in a female donor in good health and CMV-seronegative. The chain couples TRBV11-2 to TRBJ1-2, with a possible D match to TRBD1 (5 bases). The CDR3 DNA sequence: TGTGCCAGCAGGAGTCAGGGCGGCTACACCTTC. Protein: CASRSQGGYTF.